The present T cell receptor beta chain was sequenced within a study of beta chain features in type 1 diabetes. Every isolated RNA sample was fully reverse transcribed, so sequencing captured expressed TCRB transcripts. Naive, central memory and regulatory T cell samples produced a mean of about 4 million reads. Using immunoSEQ multiplex PCR, the repertoire was profiled, and TCRdb retains in-frame clones only, with some absent. In the table there are 300,000 to 350,000 clones, 8% of which are singletons. V trimming: 7 bases; J trimming: 5 bases; junction bases outside the gene matches: 7. The CDR3 spans 13 residues. Germline V gene lookup returns CDR1 SQVTM and CDR2 ANQGSEA. Sorting that relied on CD45RO/CCR7/CD25/CD127/CD95/CD27 yielded CD4+ naive, central memory, regulatory and stem cell-like memory cells. This clone was picked up a small number of times.

The gene calls are TRBV29-1 and TRBJ2-1; 8 nucleotides align to TRBD2. The sequenced sample was central memory CD4+ T cells from blood. The sequence was obtained from a woman between 18 and 30 years old in good health. CDR3 protein: CSGKRERNNEQFF. The CDR3 DNA reads as TGCAGCGGCAAGCGGGAGCGCAACAATGAGCAGTTCTTC.